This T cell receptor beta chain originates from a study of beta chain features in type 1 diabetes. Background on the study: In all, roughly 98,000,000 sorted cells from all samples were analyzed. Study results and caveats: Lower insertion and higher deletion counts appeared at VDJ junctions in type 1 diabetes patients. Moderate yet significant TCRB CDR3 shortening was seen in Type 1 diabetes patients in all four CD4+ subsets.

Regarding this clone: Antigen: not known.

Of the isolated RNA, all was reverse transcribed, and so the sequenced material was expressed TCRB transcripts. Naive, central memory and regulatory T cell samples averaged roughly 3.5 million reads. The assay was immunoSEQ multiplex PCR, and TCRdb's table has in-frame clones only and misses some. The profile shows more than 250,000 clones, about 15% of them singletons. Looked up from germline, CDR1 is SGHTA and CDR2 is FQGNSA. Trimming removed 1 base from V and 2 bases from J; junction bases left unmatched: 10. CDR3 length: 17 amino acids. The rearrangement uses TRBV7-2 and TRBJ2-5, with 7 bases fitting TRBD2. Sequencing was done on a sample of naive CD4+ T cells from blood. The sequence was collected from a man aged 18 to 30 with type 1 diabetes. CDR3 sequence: CASSLGWSSSGQETQYF. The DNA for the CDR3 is TGTGCCAGCAGCTTAGGATGGTCGTCTAGCGGTCAAGAGACCCAGTACTTC.